These 18 T cell receptor beta chains share one sample of origin, sequenced in a study of cytomegalovirus exposure and HLA in healthy donors. The PCR had 60 Vbeta and 13 Jbeta primers. Assay: immunoSEQ multiplex PCR; the TCRdb copy retains only in-frame clones and omits some. Among 120,000 or so clones, around 80% were seen once, and the ten largest hold roughly 11%. The material sequenced was PBMCs. Source of these receptors: a man aged 30-40 years in good health and CMV-seropositive.

This clone was counted once. The chain uses TRBV7-2 and TRBJ2-2; 10 nucleotides agree with TRBD1. Losses at the gene ends were 4 bases for V and 7 bases for J; bases not matched to a gene: 9. The CDR3 has 16 amino acids. The V gene's germline CDR1 is SGHTA and CDR2 FQGNSA. CDR3 amino acids: CASSWAGTGANGELFF. The DNA for the CDR3 is TGTGCCAGCAGCTGGGCCGGGACAGGGGCTAACGGGGAGCTGTTTTTT.

The V gene is TRBV28, the J gene TRBJ2-7, with 8 bases fitting TRBD2. The CDR3 is made up of 14 amino acids. V gave up 5 bases and J gave up 4 bases; unmatched junction bases: 7. Germline V lookup: CDR1 MDHEN, CDR2 SYDVKM. This CDR3 is CASSRLALPYEQYF. In DNA form, the CDR3 reads TGTGCCAGCAGTAGACTAGCGCTACCTTACGAGCAGTACTTC.

J is TRBJ2-5 and V is TRBV29-1, with 10 bases that match TRBD2. The length of the CDR3 is 13 residues. The V segment lost 3 bases and the J segment 4 bases; nucleotides outside the gene matches: 2. The germline gives CDR1 SQVTM, CDR2 ANQGSEA. CDR3: CSVDVAGGETQYF. The CDR3 DNA reads TGCAGCGTTGATGTAGCGGGAGGAGAGACCCAGTACTTC.

There are a few counts of this clone. The chain uses TRBV19 and TRBJ1-1; possibly TRBD1 for D (5 bases). CDR3 length equals 14 residues. V was shortened by 6 bases and J by 3 bases, with 14 bases between the two germline ends. Germline V gene lookup returns CDR1 LNHDA and CDR2 SQIVND (reference sequence). CDR3 protein: CASSRWVGDTEAFF. The CDR3 nucleotides read TGTGCCAGTAGCCGGTGGGTAGGGGACACTGAAGCTTTCTTT.

The DNA for the CDR3 is TGTGCCAGCAGGCCGGAGCCAGGGGTGAACACTGAAGCTTTCTTT. Its translation: CASRPEPGVNTEAFF. The genes are TRBV7-2 and TRBJ1-1, with a tentative D call TRBD1 (6 bases). The CDR3 contains 15 residues. The germline gives CDR1 SGHTA, CDR2 FQGNSA. V gave up 6 bases and J gave up 0 bases, with 14 bases separating them.

The chain joins TRBV15 to TRBJ2-4, with no clear D. This CDR3 spans 13 amino acids. Germline-derived CDR1 and CDR2 are LNHNV and YYDKDF (reference sequence). Trimming took off 3 bases at V and 12 bases at J, with 15 bases between the two ends. The CDR3 region has the DNA TGTGCCACCAGCAGTAGGTCAGGCCCTTATCAGTACTTC. This encodes CATSSRSGPYQYF.

The chain combines TRBV5-1 with TRBJ2-7; D is ambiguous. Germline CDR1 SGHRS, CDR2 YFSETQ. The CDR3 runs 15 residues. Trimming took 4 bases from V and 4 from J, leaving 18 bases between them. The chain's CDR3 is CASSHDTFKQYEQYF. CDR3 bases: TGCGCCAGCAGCCACGACACGTTCAAACAATACGAGCAGTACTTC.

This clone was observed a few times. This chain uses TRBV5-1 with TRBJ1-1; D remains unclear. The CDR3 is made up of 14 amino acids. V was clipped by 0 bases and J by 1 base, with 7 bases between them. Per the germline V gene, CDR1 is SGHRS and CDR2 is YFSETQ. CDR3 nucleotide sequence: TGCGCCAGCAGCTTGGTCTCCCCGAACACTGAAGCTTTCTTT. Amino acid sequence: CASSLVSPNTEAFF.

The V and J genes are TRBV9 and TRBJ2-2, with D possibly TRBD2 on 5 matching bases. In germline, CDR1 is SGDLS, CDR2 YYNGEE. Trimming removed 6 bases from V and 2 bases from J, with 17 bases in between. The CDR3 totals 16 residues. The CDR3 here is CASNLLGARNTGELFF. Here the CDR3 DNA reads TGTGCCAGCAACCTTCTGGGAGCTCGCAACACCGGGGAGCTGTTTTTT.

The chain combines TRBV7-2 with TRBJ2-7; 7 positions match TRBD1. Unmatched junction bases numbered 10, after V lost 4 bases and J lost 4 bases. The CDR3 is made up of 15 amino acids. CDR1 SGHTA and CDR2 FQGNSA come from the germline V gene. The CDR3 bases are TGTGCCAGCAGCTGGTCCCCAGGGGGATTGTACGAGCAGTACTTC. Protein sequence: CASSWSPGGLYEQYF.

The V call is TRBV30, the J call TRBJ2-4, with D maybe TRBD2 (5 bases). Germline assignment: CDR1 GTSNPN and CDR2 SVGIG (reference sequence). The CDR3 spans 15 residues. Trimming pared 2 bases from V and 0 bases from J, leaving 11 bases between. Written as DNA, the CDR3 is TGTGCCTGGAGTCGAACTAGGTTAGCCAAAAACATTCAGTACTTC. Protein: CAWSRTRLAKNIQYF.

The chain joins TRBV27 to TRBJ2-2; possibly TRBD1 for D (6 bases). Germline V CDR1 and CDR2: MNHEY, SMNVEV (reference sequence). This CDR3 contains 17 residues. Trimming shortened V by 3 bases and J by 4 bases, and 18 bases separated the two germline ends. CDR3 sequence: CASSFNRAVGFTGELFF. The CDR3 DNA sequence: TGTGCCAGCAGTTTCAACAGGGCGGTCGGGTTCACCGGGGAGCTGTTTTTT.

The chain couples TRBV27 to TRBJ1-2, with a tentative D call TRBD1 (6 bases). This CDR3 has 12 amino acids. Deletions cut 8 bases from V and 7 bases from J, with 14 bases between. CDR1 and CDR2 (germline): MNHEY, SMNVEV (reference sequence). CDR3 in amino acids: CASCNRVGGYTF. In nucleotides, the CDR3 is TGTGCCAGCTGTAACAGGGTGGGTGGCTACACCTTC.

The CDR3 bases are TGTGCCAGCAGCAAAGGGACAGGTGAGATGGATACGCAGTATTTT. Translation gives CASSKGTGEMDTQYF. The gene calls are TRBV5-6 and TRBJ2-3, with 8 bases identical to TRBD1. CDR1 is SGHDT and CDR2 is YYEEEE in the germline V gene. This CDR3 region has 15 residues. The junction had 10 bases not matched to a gene; V was cut back by 4 bases and J by 6 bases. The full variable domain, rest sourced from reference TRBV5-6 and TRBJ2-3, is DAGVTQSPTHLIKTRGQQVTLRCSPKSGHDTVSWYQQALGQGPQFIFQYYEEEERQRGNFPDRFSGHQFPNYSSELNVNALLLGDSALYLCASSKGTGEMDTQYFGPGTRLTVL.

V usage is TRBV9 and J usage is TRBJ2-7; 8 bases agree with TRBD2. Germline V gene data show CDR1 as SGDLS and CDR2 as YYNGEE. The CDR3 length is 15 residues. V lost 0 bases, J lost 4 bases, and 6 bases stayed unmatched. The CDR3 protein is CASSVVKRELYEQYF. In DNA form, the CDR3 reads TGTGCCAGCAGCGTAGTGAAGCGGGAGCTTTACGAGCAGTACTTC.

As for this clone: Other nucleotide sequences from this sample produce the same CDR3. This rearrangement joins TRBV9 to TRBJ1-5; 7 nucleotides agree with TRBD1. The CDR3 length is 15 residues. J gave up 2 bases and V 0 bases, and 2 bases lay outside the gene matches. Germline CDR1 SGDLS, CDR2 YYNGEE. CDR3 residues: CASSVGQGGNQPQHF. In DNA form, the CDR3 reads TGTGCCAGCAGCGTAGGACAGGGCGGCAATCAGCCCCAGCATTTT.

The rearrangement links TRBV21-1 to TRBJ2-1; the table calls TRBD2, which could not be checked here. TRBV21-1 has pseudogene status. The CDR3 spans 15 residues. The CDR3 sequence is CASIELAGGRDEQFF. The CDR3 DNA is TGTGCCAGCATTGAACTAGCGGGAGGGCGGGATGAGCAGTTCTTC.

This chain connects TRBV9 to TRBJ1-1; D is possibly TRBD1 (5 bases). CDR1 and CDR2 from the germline V gene are SGDLS and YYNGEE. V lost 3 bases to trimming and J lost 8 bases, with 17 bases between them. This CDR3 is 14 amino acids long. The chain's CDR3 is CASSAGTRGGEAFF. CDR3 DNA: TGTGCCAGCAGCGCCGGGACTCGGGGGGGAGAAGCTTTCTTT.